The 9 T cell receptor beta chains in this list originate from one sample, sequenced in a study of T cells after yellow fever vaccination. TCRdb independently ran MiXCR on the 5' RACE reads; one entry per CDR3 protein. The data contain some 240,000 distinct CDR3 sequences, approximately 3.2% of them singletons. This specimen consisted of CD4+ T cells sorted from PBMCs, obtained 10 days after the yellow fever booster vaccination. The receptors shown here come from a man between 18 and 29 years old who received the YFV17D yellow fever vaccine.

This clonotype appeared a few times. The chain recombines TRBV11-3 with TRBJ2-3, with D unresolved. V lost 3 bases and J 4 bases, leaving 5 bases between the germline ends. This CDR3 has 12 residues. CDR1 and CDR2 from the germline V gene are SGHNT and YENEEA. The CDR3, as DNA: TGTGCCAGCAGCTTTGGTGCAGATACGCAGTATTTT. This encodes CASSFGADTQYF.

Many counts were recorded for this clonotype. The chain carries TRBV6-5 and TRBJ1-6; D remains ambiguous. V lost 6 bases to trimming and J lost 8 bases, with 14 bases between them. The length of the CDR3 is 14 residues. Germline CDR1 and CDR2: MNHEY and SVGAGI. CDR3 bases: TGTGCCAGCAGCAACACTTATAAGGATTCACCCCTCCACTTT. It is translated as CASSNTYKDSPLHF.

This clonotype has a count of ten or more. The chain links TRBV12-3 or TRBV12-4 to TRBJ1-1, with no clear D. CDR3 length: 14 residues. Trimming cost V 1 base and J 6 bases, with 12 bases left between them. The CDR3 DNA sequence: TGTGCCAGCAGTTTAGTTCGGAATGGCGCTGAAGCTTTCTTT. Translation gives CASSLVRNGAEAFF.

This clonotype has more than one count but fewer than ten. The chain couples TRBV6-5 to TRBJ2-3; weak D call: TRBD1 (5 bases). Germline CDR1 and CDR2: MNHEY and SVGAGI. V was trimmed by 6 bases and J by 5 bases, leaving 9 bases between them. This CDR3 is 12 amino acids long. The CDR3 nucleotides are TGTGCCAGCAGGACAGAGCAAGATACGCAGTATTTT. This encodes CASRTEQDTQYF.

This clonotype was recorded at least ten times. The genes are TRBV20-1 and TRBJ1-5; no clear D gene. There are 13 residues in the CDR3. The V gene's germline CDR1 is DFQATT and CDR2 SNEGSKA (reference sequence). The V end lost 7 bases, the J end lost 1 base, and 11 bases lay between the germline ends. CDR3 bases: TGCAGTGTTCCGGACCACAGCAATCAGCCCCAGCATTTT. It is translated as CSVPDHSNQPQHF.

This clonotype has ten or more counts. This chain joins TRBV7-2 and TRBJ2-5; D may correspond to TRBD1 or TRBD2 (5 bases each). CDR3 size: 14 residues. In germline, CDR1 is SGHTA, CDR2 FQGNSA. Deletions cut 3 bases from V and 5 bases from J, with 13 bases between. The CDR3 coding sequence is TGTGCCAGCAGCTTGGGGGACCCCCGGGAGACCCAGTACTTC. Its translation: CASSLGDPRETQYF.

The rearrangement uses TRBV20-1 and TRBJ1-2; 9 nucleotides align to TRBD1. V shed 0 bases, J shed 7 bases, and the junction held 12 bases outside the gene matches. Germline-derived CDR1 and CDR2 are DFQATT and SNEGSKA (reference sequence). The CDR3 sequence is 16 residues long. Here the CDR3 DNA reads TGCAGTGCTAGAGATCTTAGTAGTTGGACAGGGGCTGGCTACACCTTC. Translating it yields CSARDLSSWTGAGYTF.

This sequence joins TRBV7-9 and TRBJ1-2; TRBD1 might be the D (6 bases). Germline CDR1 reads SEHNR; CDR2 reads FQNEAQ (reference sequence). The ends were cut back, 1 base at V and 6 bases at J, with 12 bases in the middle. This CDR3 is built from 14 residues. The CDR3 nucleotides read TGTGCCAGCAGCTTAGGCTCTGCAGGGGATGGCTACACCTTC. Amino acids: CASSLGSAGDGYTF.

This clonotype was seen a handful of times. In DNA, the CDR3 is TGTGCCAGCAGGGCACTGGGGGATAGCAATCAGCCCCAGCATTTT. Translated: CASRALGDSNQPQHF. The rearrangement links TRBV12-3 or TRBV12-4 to TRBJ1-5, with D tentatively TRBD1 (5 bases). This CDR3 has 15 residues. Trimming stripped 6 bases from V and 0 bases from J, with 12 bases between.